This T cell receptor beta chain was sequenced during a study of blood T cell repertoires in COVID-19. Study overall: Whether acute or convalescent, the COVID-19 samples came from the United States, Italy and Spain. Sources were T cells, B-cell-depleted T cells, or PBMCs; the material itself was cDNA or gDNA.

Authors' analysis steps: Using reference gene primer amplification, nucleated cell counts were estimated. The table came from immunoSEQ multiplex PCR; TCRdb's copy has only in-frame clones and leaves some out. That table supplies the V and J calls and clone size; D and trimming were determined from the DNA. The sample consists of roughly 280,000 clones, approximately 85% of them appearing once. The germline V gene has CDR1 LGHDT and CDR2 YNNKEL (reference sequence). V gave up 4 bases and J gave up 1 base; unmatched junction bases: 6. CDR3 length: 15 amino acids. The sample was peripheral blood. This receptor was identified in a woman in her sixties or seventies with acute or convalescent COVID-19. The rearrangement uses TRBV3-1 (or the pseudogene TRBV3-2) and TRBJ1-1, with TRBD1 identical over 7 bases. The CDR3 DNA is TGTGCCAGCAGCCGCAGGACAGGATCGAACACTGAAGCTTTCTTT. It encodes CASSRRTGSNTEAFF.